Listed here are 29 T cell receptor beta chains from one sample, sequenced in a study of shared clonotypes between healthy human individuals. Clones were read by immunoSEQ multiplex PCR, and TCRdb kept only the in-frame ones, dropping some. The table includes under 600,000 clones, 90% to 97% detected once. Sequencing was carried out using naive CD4+ T cells sorted from blood. Subset reported: CD45RA+ positively selected. The receptors derive from a woman in her thirties in good health.

The chain uses TRBV6-5 and TRBJ1-3, with D possibly matching TRBD1 (5 bases). This CDR3 contains 15 residues. Germline CDR1 reads MNHEY; CDR2 reads SVGAGI. V lost 9 bases and J 0 bases, leaving 15 bases between the germline ends. The CDR3 sequence is CASCRDGLSGNTIYF. The DNA for the CDR3 is TGTGCCAGTTGCCGGGACGGCCTCTCTGGAAACACCATATATTTT.

The J gene is TRBJ2-3, the V gene TRBV5-1; no clear D. Germline CDR1 SGHRS, CDR2 YFSETQ. The CDR3 contains 14 residues. The germline V and J ends were trimmed by 1 base and 3 bases, with 9 bases remaining between them. The CDR3 nucleotides read TGCGCCAGCAGCTTGTCCCTAGGGACAGATACGCAGTATTTT. This gives the protein CASSLSLGTDTQYF.

The chain is built from TRBV28 and TRBJ2-5, with 10 bases fitting TRBD2. The CDR3 covers 16 residues. Unmatched junction bases numbered 6, after V lost 4 bases and J lost 1 base. CDR1 is MDHEN and CDR2 is SYDVKM in the germline V gene. Here the CDR3 reads CASSSPGLARQETQYF. The CDR3 DNA reads TGTGCCAGCAGTTCCCCGGGACTAGCGCGCCAAGAGACCCAGTACTTC.

This sequence joins TRBV18 and TRBJ2-7; D perhaps matches TRBD1 (6 bases). Per germline, CDR1 KGHSH and CDR2 LQKENI. V dropped 0 bases and J dropped 4 bases, with 10 bases sitting between them. CDR3 length: 14 residues. The CDR3 coding sequence is TGTGCCAGCTCACCACCAGGGACACCTTACGAGCAGTACTTC. It codes for CASSPPGTPYEQYF.

This sequence joins TRBV11-2 and TRBJ2-7; 11 nucleotides align to TRBD2. The CDR3 has 15 residues. V shed 5 bases and J 3 bases; nucleotides not matched to a gene: 6. Germline CDR1 SGHAT, CDR2 FQNNGV. The DNA for the CDR3 is TGTGCCAGCAGCCAGGGCGGGACTAGCGGCTACGAGCAGTACTTC. Protein: CASSQGGTSGYEQYF. Full variable domain (rest looked up from reference TRBV11-2 and TRBJ2-7): EAGVAQSPRYKIIEKRQSVAFWCNPISGHATLYWYQQILGQGPKLLIQFQNNGVVDDSQLPKDRFSAERLKGVDSTLKIQPAKLEDSAVYLCASSQGGTSGYEQYFGPGTRLTVT.

A single count supports this clone. J is TRBJ1-1 and V is TRBV11-3; possible D gene TRBD1, 6 bases. The ends were cut back, 9 bases at V and 6 bases at J, with 17 bases in the middle. The CDR3 is 13 residues long. Germline V gene lookup returns CDR1 SGHNT and CDR2 YENEEA. Here the CDR3 reads CASSGGLAAEAFF. CDR3 coding DNA: TGTGCCAGTTCGGGGGGGCTAGCTGCTGAAGCTTTCTTT.

The chain recombines TRBV6-5 with TRBJ1-1; a possible D gene is TRBD1 (5 bases). This CDR3 is 15 amino acids long. Trimming removed 2 bases from V and 1 base from J, with 11 bases in between. Germline assignment: CDR1 MNHEY and CDR2 SVGAGI. The chain's CDR3 is CASSYGGHPNTEAFF. In DNA form, the CDR3 reads TGTGCCAGCAGTTACGGGGGTCACCCGAACACTGAAGCTTTCTTT.

CDR3 coding DNA: TGTGCCACCCAACCGCGGACAGGGGTCGGCTACACCTTC. It codes for CATQPRTGVGYTF. This chain connects TRBV27 to TRBJ1-2; 9 bases align to TRBD1. J lost 8 bases, V lost 10 bases, and 11 bases had no gene match. This CDR3 has 13 amino acids. Germline values: CDR1 MNHEY, CDR2 SMNVEV (reference sequence).

This chain uses TRBV18 with TRBJ2-4; D may be TRBD2 (5 bases). The V gene lost 2 bases and the J gene lost 5 bases, with 19 bases spanning the gap. CDR3 length equals 17 residues. Germline CDR1 and CDR2: KGHSH and LQKENI. The CDR3 DNA sequence: TGTGCCAGCTCACCAGTGGTTCTAGCCAATTGGGAAAACATTCAGTACTTC. It is translated as CASSPVVLANWENIQYF.

The gene calls are TRBV10-1 and TRBJ2-7; 9 bases are a match to TRBD1. The CDR3 runs 15 residues. Germline V CDR1 and CDR2: WNHNN, SYGVQD (reference sequence). V was clipped by 5 bases and J by 6 bases; unmatched bases: 11. The CDR3 protein is CASSPRGQGVSEQYF. The CDR3 DNA follows: TGCGCCAGCAGTCCACGGGGACAGGGTGTCTCCGAGCAGTACTTC.

The chain has TRBV25-1 and TRBJ1-2; D not certain. The CDR3 spans 11 residues. Germline V gene sequence: CDR1 MGHDK, CDR2 SYGVNS. V gave up 4 bases and J gave up 8 bases, with 8 bases separating them. The CDR3, as DNA: TGTGCCAGCAGTGCCTCGTGGGGCTACACCTTC. It translates to CASSASWGYTF.

The chain recombines TRBV5-1 with TRBJ1-1; 7 nucleotides align to TRBD1. After removal of 4 bases from V and 5 bases from J, the junction contained 11 bases not matched to a gene. Looked up from germline, CDR1 is SGHRS and CDR2 is YFSETQ. There are 15 residues in the CDR3. The CDR3 here is CASSAGQVRRTEAFF. The CDR3 DNA sequence: TGCGCCAGCAGCGCCGGACAGGTTCGGAGAACTGAAGCTTTCTTT.

The gene calls are TRBV6-1 and TRBJ2-2; D unclear. This CDR3 comprises 11 residues. Trimming left V 10 bases short and J 6 bases short, with 9 bases between. Germline CDR1 is MNHNS and CDR2 is SASEGT. The CDR3 region is CANPSPGELFF. CDR3 nucleotides: TGTGCCAACCCGAGCCCCGGGGAGCTGTTTTTT.

The chain has TRBV6-1 and TRBJ2-7, with D perhaps matching TRBD1 or TRBD2 (5 bases each). V gave up 6 bases and J gave up 6 bases, with 21 bases separating them. The CDR3 length is 15 residues. Germline CDR1 reads MNHNS; CDR2 reads SASEGT. CDR3 loop: CASRSGAPGISEQYF. The CDR3 nucleotides are TGTGCCAGCAGGTCCGGGGCCCCCGGAATCTCCGAGCAGTACTTC.

The chain employs TRBV15 and TRBJ1-3; D is unresolved. V lost 3 bases, J lost 4 bases, and 19 bases lay in between. CDR3 length: 17 residues. Germline V gene sequence: CDR1 LNHNV, CDR2 YYDKDF (reference sequence). For the CDR3, the DNA is TGTGCCACCAGCAGGAAGACGACCGGGTTTTACGGAAACACCATATATTTT. Residues: CATSRKTTGFYGNTIYF.

The chain employs TRBV7-2 and TRBJ1-4; TRBD1 might be the D (5 bases). Looked up from germline, CDR1 is SGHTA and CDR2 is FQGNSA. Trimming left V 1 base short and J 7 bases short, with 10 bases between. The CDR3 is 14 amino acids. DNA of the CDR3: TGTGCCAGCAGCTTAGGCGGGAGGGGTGAAAAACTGTTTTTT. It specifies CASSLGGRGEKLFF.

V usage is TRBV9 and J usage is TRBJ1-2, with D perhaps TRBD1 (5 bases). Germline loops: CDR1 SGDLS, CDR2 YYNGEE. This CDR3 is 16 amino acids long. V gave up 0 bases and J gave up 7 bases, with 19 bases separating them. CDR3: CASSVVTATRLIGYTF. The CDR3 DNA reads TGTGCCAGCAGCGTAGTGACAGCTACGAGGCTGATTGGCTACACCTTC.

This chain's CDR3 is CASSPRTGLGGEQFF. The CDR3 DNA follows: TGTGCCAGCAGCCCGCGGACAGGGCTAGGAGGTGAGCAGTTCTTC. The rearrangement joins TRBV9 to TRBJ2-1; 8 bases map to TRBD1. There are 15 residues in the CDR3. CDR1 SGDLS and CDR2 YYNGEE come from the germline V gene. V gave up 4 bases and J gave up 9 bases; unmatched junction bases: 12.

This clone appeared a few times. The genes are TRBV29-1 and TRBJ1-1; the D is unclear. Trimming left V 4 bases short and J 0 bases short, with 9 bases between. In germline, CDR1 is SQVTM, CDR2 ANQGSEA. The CDR3 has 13 residues. The CDR3 DNA follows: TGCAGCGTTGGTGAGGGCTTGAACACTGAAGCTTTCTTT. Translated, it gives CSVGEGLNTEAFF.

The chain combines TRBV27 with TRBJ1-1; D is unresolved. The V gene lost 6 bases and the J gene lost 0 bases, with 17 bases spanning the gap. This CDR3 has 16 amino acids. In germline, CDR1 is MNHEY, CDR2 SMNVEV (reference sequence). DNA for the CDR3: TGTGCCAGCAGGCGAGGGATCGGCGGGATGAACACTGAAGCTTTCTTT. This encodes CASRRGIGGMNTEAFF.

The genes are TRBV7-9 and TRBJ1-6, with a possible D match to TRBD1 (5 bases). With 1 base removed from V and 0 bases from J, the gap between germline ends came to 13 bases. CDR1 and CDR2 (germline): SEHNR, FQNEAQ (reference sequence). The CDR3 runs 18 residues. CDR3 region: CASSLVYAGSSYNSPLHF. The CDR3 bases are TGTGCCAGCAGCTTAGTTTACGCAGGGAGCTCCTATAATTCACCCCTCCACTTT.

This clone appeared once. This sample also contains other DNA sequences that code for the same CDR3. This chain links TRBV28 with TRBJ2-7; the match to TRBD2 covers 7 bases. CDR3 length: 13 residues. V trimming: 3 bases; J trimming: 3 bases; junction bases outside the gene matches: 2. Germline CDR1 is MDHEN and CDR2 is SYDVKM. CDR3 sequence: CASSLGGNYEQYF. CDR3 DNA: TGTGCCAGCAGTTTGGGAGGGAACTACGAGCAGTACTTC.

This chain joins TRBV19 and TRBJ1-4, with 10 bases aligning to TRBD1. The trim removed 2 bases at V and 7 bases at J, leaving 7 bases unmatched. The CDR3 consists of 16 residues. The germline V gene has CDR1 LNHDA and CDR2 SQIVND (reference sequence). The CDR3 nucleotides are TGTGCCAGTAGTATAAACTCCGGGACAGGGGCTGAAAAACTGTTTTTT. The encoded protein is CASSINSGTGAEKLFF.

V and J are TRBV6-1 and TRBJ2-1; 9 bases map to TRBD2. Per germline, CDR1 MNHNS and CDR2 SASEGT. J lost 4 bases, V lost 5 bases, and 6 bases had no gene match. CDR3 length equals 15 residues. The CDR3: CASSKTSGVYNEQFF. Here the CDR3 DNA reads TGTGCCAGCAGTAAGACTAGCGGAGTATACAATGAGCAGTTCTTC.

The genes are TRBV28 and TRBJ2-7; D is uncertain. The V gene's germline CDR1 is MDHEN and CDR2 SYDVKM. Trimming shortened V by 2 bases and J by 2 bases, and 16 bases separated the two germline ends. The CDR3 consists of 16 residues. CDR3 coding DNA: TGTGCCAGCAGTTTAGGTGGCGGCTGGGGAACCTACGAGCAGTACTTC. Residues: CASSLGGGWGTYEQYF.

V gene TRBV29-1 combines with J gene TRBJ2-7, with TRBD2 as a possible D gene (5 bases). The CDR3 length is 14 residues. V was clipped by 4 bases and J by 3 bases, with 16 bases between them. The germline V gene encodes CDR1 SQVTM and CDR2 ANQGSEA. The CDR3 DNA sequence: TGCAGCGTTGGAGTTGGCGGGTGGGGCTACGAGCAGTACTTC. Its translation: CSVGVGGWGYEQYF.

The gene calls are TRBV11-2 and TRBJ2-7; D remains unclear. V shed 5 bases and J shed 0 bases, with 5 bases lying between them. This CDR3 contains 12 residues. Germline lookup yields CDR1 SGHAT and CDR2 FQNNGV. The chain's CDR3 is CASSQLSYEQYF. DNA of the CDR3: TGTGCCAGCAGCCAGCTCTCCTACGAGCAGTACTTC.

V gene TRBV5-4 combines with J gene TRBJ2-1; 10 bases map to TRBD2. In germline, CDR1 is SGHNT, CDR2 YYREEE (reference sequence). The CDR3 sequence is 16 residues long. Trimming cost V 2 bases and J 5 bases; bases outside gene matches: 7. The CDR3 loop is CASSLGGLAGDNEQFF. DNA for the CDR3: TGTGCCAGCAGCTTAGGCGGTCTAGCGGGAGACAATGAGCAGTTCTTC.

CDR3 loop: CASSPTSGSTGELFF. The CDR3 bases are TGTGCCAGCAGCCCTACTAGCGGGAGTACCGGGGAGCTGTTTTTT. V gene TRBV6-5 combines with J gene TRBJ2-2; 11 bases line up with TRBD2. The CDR3 runs 15 residues. Germline values: CDR1 MNHEY, CDR2 SVGAGI. Germline trimming cut 6 bases from V and 5 bases from J; bases unmatched to any gene: 5.